The source of this T cell receptor beta chain is a study of monozygotic twins with inflammatory bowel disease. The input for each TCR library was around 4,000 ng of total RNA. PCR of TCRalpha and TCRbeta cDNA was nested, with two rounds of about 15 and 9 cycles. TCRdb reprocessed the 5' RACE reads and stores each CDR3 protein as one record, lacking DNA. In all, the sample yields some 150,000 distinct CDR3 sequences. Whole-blood RNA isolation (total RNA) proceeded without T cell sorting. Looked up from germline, CDR1 is SQVTM and CDR2 is ANQGSEA. There are 14 residues in the CDR3. Sequences were obtained from blood. This chain connects TRBV29-1 to TRBJ2-3. This TCR came from a human donor with ulcerative colitis or Crohn's disease, or a healthy co-twin of an affected twin (not recorded which). The CDR3 sequence: CSAIRVGLTDTQYF.